This T cell receptor (beta chain) was identified during a study of neurological immune-mediated disorders. Study in general: Relapsing-remitting forms accounted for about 90% of the 34 multiple sclerosis patients and secondary progressive forms for 3. Findings and caveats of the study: Falling below healthy controls, multiple sclerosis showed the least TCR clonal expansion, while HTLV-1-associated myelopathy showed the most.

It was by 5'RACE with 10-nucleotide random UMIs that the cDNA was made. Each sequencing run yielded over 200 million TCR-beta sequences from 15-18 subjects. Using its own MiXCR run on the 5' RACE reads, TCRdb lists one record per CDR3 protein. In the table there are 40,000 or so distinct CDR3 sequences, approximately 2.4% of which are singletons. This clonotype appeared many times. Its cognate antigen is unknown. CDR3 length: 18 residues. Germline CDR1 and CDR2: DFQATT and SNEGSKA (reference sequence). The V segment lost 6 bases and the J segment 3 bases; nucleotides outside the gene matches: 14. Sequenced sample: PBMCs. This chain links TRBV20-1 with TRBJ2-5; 15 bases line up with TRBD2. The TCR originated in a man aged 25-45 years with multiple sclerosis. For the CDR3, the DNA is TGCAGTGCCAGGACTAGCGGGGGGGCTCATGTAATGGAAGAGACCCAGTACTTC. It translates to CSARTSGGAHVMEETQYF.